The following is a T cell receptor beta chain sequence with its context. Other DNA sequences in the same sample also yield this CDR3. This entry is derived from a study of blood T cell repertoires in COVID-19. Turning to the study itself: Both acute and convalescent COVID-19 samples were obtained from the United States, Italy and Spain.

The CDR3 is 14 amino acids. The germline gives CDR1 SGHRS, CDR2 YFSETQ. V was cut by 0 bases and J by 1 base, with 8 bases left in between. Recruited during active infection, patients (from Seattle) were subsequently followed longitudinally. Per the original methods: Using reference gene primer amplification, nucleated cell counts were estimated. Produced via immunoSEQ multiplex PCR; TCRdb's table is partial and in-frame only. The V and J calls and the clone size are those of that table, but D and trimming were determined from the DNA. The sample consists of some 360,000 clones, around 87% of them appearing once.

Sequencing was done on a sample of peripheral blood. The TCR was taken from a woman aged 55 to 70 with COVID-19, enrolled during active disease. The chain combines TRBV5-1 with TRBJ2-7; D call uncertain. The CDR3 coding sequence is TGCGCCAGCAGCTTGGACCCCGGGTCCTACGAGCAGTACTTC. Residues: CASSLDPGSYEQYF.